One T cell receptor beta chain is described in this entry. The sample is drawn from a study of blood T cell repertoires in COVID-19. Germline V gene data show CDR1 as KGHSH and CDR2 as LQKENI. There are 15 residues in the CDR3. The germline V and J ends were trimmed by 1 base and 1 base, with 10 bases remaining between them. The protocol was immunoSEQ multiplex PCR, while the TCRdb copy is restricted to in-frame clones and leaves out a portion. The sample shows about 40,000 clones, approximately 83% of them seen only once. The clonotype was recovered from a woman aged 60-70 years with acute or convalescent COVID-19. This chain joins TRBV18 and TRBJ1-1; D perhaps matches TRBD1 (6 bases). The sequenced material came from peripheral blood. As DNA, the CDR3 is TGTGCCAGCTCACCACTACGGACAGAGAACACTGAAGCTTTCTTT. As protein: CASSPLRTENTEAFF.